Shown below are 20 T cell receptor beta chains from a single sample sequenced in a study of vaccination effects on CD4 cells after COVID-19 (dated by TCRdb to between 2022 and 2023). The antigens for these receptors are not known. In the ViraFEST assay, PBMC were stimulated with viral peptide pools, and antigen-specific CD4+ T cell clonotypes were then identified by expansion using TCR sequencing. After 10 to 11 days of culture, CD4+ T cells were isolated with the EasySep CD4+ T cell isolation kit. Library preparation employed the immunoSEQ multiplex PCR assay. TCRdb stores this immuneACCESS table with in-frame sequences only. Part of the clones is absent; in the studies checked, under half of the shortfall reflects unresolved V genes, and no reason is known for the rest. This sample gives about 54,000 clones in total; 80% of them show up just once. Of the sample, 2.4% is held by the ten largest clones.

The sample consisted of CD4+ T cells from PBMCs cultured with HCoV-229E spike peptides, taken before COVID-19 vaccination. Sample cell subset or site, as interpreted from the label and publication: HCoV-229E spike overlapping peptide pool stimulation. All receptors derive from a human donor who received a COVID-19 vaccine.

The CDR3 region is CATSDYTESTDTQYF. In DNA form, the CDR3 reads TGTGCCACCAGTGATTATACAGAATCAACAGATACGCAGTATTTT. This sequence joins TRBV24-1 and TRBJ2-3; no clear D. Germline loops: CDR1 KGHDR, CDR2 SFDVKD. Trimming left V 2 bases short and J 3 bases short, with 11 bases between. There are 15 residues in the CDR3.

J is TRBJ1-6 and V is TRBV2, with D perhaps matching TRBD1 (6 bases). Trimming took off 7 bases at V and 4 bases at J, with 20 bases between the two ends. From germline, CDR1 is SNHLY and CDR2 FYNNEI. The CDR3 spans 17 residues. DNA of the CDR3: TGTGCCAGCACTCCTCCCGGGGGGGGCGGTTATAATTCACCCCTCCACTTT. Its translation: CASTPPGGGGYNSPLHF.

CDR3 amino acids: CASSQSQVKAKNIQYF. The CDR3 bases are TGTGCCAGCAGCCAATCACAGGTTAAGGCCAAAAACATTCAGTACTTC. This chain joins TRBV3-1 (or the pseudogene TRBV3-2) and TRBJ2-4; a possible D gene is TRBD1 (5 bases). CDR3 length equals 16 residues. The V and J ends lost 2 bases and 1 base respectively, with 12 bases between them. Per the germline V gene, CDR1 is LGHDT and CDR2 is YNNKEL (reference sequence).

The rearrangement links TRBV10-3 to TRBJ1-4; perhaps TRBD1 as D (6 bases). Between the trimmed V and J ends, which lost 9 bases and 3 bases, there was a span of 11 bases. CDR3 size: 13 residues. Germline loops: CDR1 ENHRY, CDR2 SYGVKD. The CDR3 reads CAISQGSNEKLFF. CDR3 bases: TGTGCCATTTCACAGGGCTCTAATGAAAAACTGTTTTTT.

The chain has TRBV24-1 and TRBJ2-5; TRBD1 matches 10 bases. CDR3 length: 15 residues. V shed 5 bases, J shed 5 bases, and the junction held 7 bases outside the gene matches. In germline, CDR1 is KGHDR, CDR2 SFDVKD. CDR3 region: CATSVSTGGLETQYF. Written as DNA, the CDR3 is TGTGCCACCAGTGTCTCGACAGGGGGCCTGGAGACCCAGTACTTC.

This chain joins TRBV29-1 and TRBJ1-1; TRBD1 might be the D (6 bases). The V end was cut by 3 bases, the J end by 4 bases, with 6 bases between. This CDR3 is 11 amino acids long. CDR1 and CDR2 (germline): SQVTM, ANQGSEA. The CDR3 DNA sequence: TGCAGCGTTGACAGGGGCACTGAAGCTTTCTTT. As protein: CSVDRGTEAFF. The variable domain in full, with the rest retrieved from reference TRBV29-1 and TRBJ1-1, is SAVISQKPSRDICQRGTSLTIQCQVDSQVTMMFWYRQQPGQSLTLIATANQGSEATYESGFVIDKFPISRPNLTFSTLTVSNMSPEDSSIYLCSVDRGTEAFFGQGTRLTVV.

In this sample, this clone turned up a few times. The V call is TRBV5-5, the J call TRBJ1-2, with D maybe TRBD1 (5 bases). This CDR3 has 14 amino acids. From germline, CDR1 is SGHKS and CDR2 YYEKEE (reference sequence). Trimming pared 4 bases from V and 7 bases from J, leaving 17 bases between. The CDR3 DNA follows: TGTGCCAGCAGCAGTTTCAGGGATAGTAGTGGCTACACCTTC. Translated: CASSSFRDSSGYTF. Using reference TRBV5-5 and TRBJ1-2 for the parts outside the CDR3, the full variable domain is DAGVTQSPTHLIKTRGQQVTLRCSPISGHKSVSWYQQVLGQGPQFIFQYYEKEERGRGNFPDRFSARQFPNYSSELNVNALLLGDSALYLCASSSFRDSSGYTFGSGTRLTVV.

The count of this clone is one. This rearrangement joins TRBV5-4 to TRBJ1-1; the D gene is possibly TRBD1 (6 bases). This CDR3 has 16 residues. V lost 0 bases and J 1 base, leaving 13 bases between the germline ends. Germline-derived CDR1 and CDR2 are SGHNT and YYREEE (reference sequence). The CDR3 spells CASSLGRGAANTEAFF. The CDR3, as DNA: TGTGCCAGCAGCTTGGGGCGGGGGGCAGCGAACACTGAAGCTTTCTTT.

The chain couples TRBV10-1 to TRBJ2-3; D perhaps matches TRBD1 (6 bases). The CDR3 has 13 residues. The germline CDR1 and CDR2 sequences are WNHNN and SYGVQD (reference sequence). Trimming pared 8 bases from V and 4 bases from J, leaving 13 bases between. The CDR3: CASAEGGSDTQYF. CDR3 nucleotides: TGCGCCAGCGCCGAAGGGGGATCAGATACGCAGTATTTT.

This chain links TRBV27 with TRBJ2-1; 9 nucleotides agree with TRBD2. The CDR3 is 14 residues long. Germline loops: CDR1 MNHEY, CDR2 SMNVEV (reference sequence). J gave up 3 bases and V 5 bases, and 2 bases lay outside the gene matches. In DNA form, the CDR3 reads TGTGCCAGCAGTAGACTAGCGGTCTACAATGAGCAGTTCTTC. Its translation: CASSRLAVYNEQFF.

CDR3 nucleotide sequence: TGTGCCAGCAGTGAACGCCGGGGCGGCACTGAAGCTTTCTTT. Amino acid sequence: CASSERRGGTEAFF. The chain employs TRBV6-4 and TRBJ1-1, with D maybe TRBD1 (5 bases). This CDR3 has 14 amino acids. The germline gives CDR1 MRHNA, CDR2 SNTAGT. V was trimmed by 3 bases and J by 4 bases, leaving 12 bases between them.

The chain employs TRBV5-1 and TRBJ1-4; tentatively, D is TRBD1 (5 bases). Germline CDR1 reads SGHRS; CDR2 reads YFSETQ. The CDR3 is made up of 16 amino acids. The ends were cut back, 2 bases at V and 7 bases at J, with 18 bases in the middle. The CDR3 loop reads CASSLIGAELTEKLFF. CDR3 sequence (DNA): TGCGCCAGCAGCTTAATCGGGGCAGAGCTTACTGAAAAACTGTTTTTT.

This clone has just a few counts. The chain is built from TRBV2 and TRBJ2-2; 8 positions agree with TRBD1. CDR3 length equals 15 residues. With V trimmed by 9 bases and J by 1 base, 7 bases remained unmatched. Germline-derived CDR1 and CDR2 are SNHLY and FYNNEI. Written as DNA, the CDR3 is TGTGCCAGTAAGACCGGGACAGGGAACACCGGGGAGCTGTTTTTT. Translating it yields CASKTGTGNTGELFF. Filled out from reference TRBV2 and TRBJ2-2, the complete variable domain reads EPEVTQTPSHQVTQMGQEVILRCVPISNHLYFYWYRQILGQKVEFLVSFYNNEISEKSEIFDDQFSVERPDGSNFTLKIRSTKLEDSAMYFCASKTGTGNTGELFFGEGSRLTVL.

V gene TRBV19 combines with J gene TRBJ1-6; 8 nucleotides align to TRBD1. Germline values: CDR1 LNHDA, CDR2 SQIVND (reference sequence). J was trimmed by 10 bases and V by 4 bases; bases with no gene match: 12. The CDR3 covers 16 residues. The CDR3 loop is CASSKQATGAESPLHF. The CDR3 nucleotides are TGTGCCAGTAGTAAACAAGCGACAGGGGCGGAATCACCCCTCCACTTT.

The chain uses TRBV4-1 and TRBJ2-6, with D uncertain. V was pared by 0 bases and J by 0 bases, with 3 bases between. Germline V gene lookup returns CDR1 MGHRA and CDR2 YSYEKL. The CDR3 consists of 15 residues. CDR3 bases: TGCGCCAGCAGCCAAGATAACTCTGGGGCCAACGTCCTGACTTTC. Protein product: CASSQDNSGANVLTF.

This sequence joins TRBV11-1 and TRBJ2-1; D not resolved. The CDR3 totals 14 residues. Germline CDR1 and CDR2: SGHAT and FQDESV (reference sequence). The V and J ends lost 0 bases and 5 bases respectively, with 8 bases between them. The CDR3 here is CASSLAGWNNEQFF. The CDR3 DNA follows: TGTGCCAGCAGCTTAGCCGGCTGGAACAATGAGCAGTTCTTC.

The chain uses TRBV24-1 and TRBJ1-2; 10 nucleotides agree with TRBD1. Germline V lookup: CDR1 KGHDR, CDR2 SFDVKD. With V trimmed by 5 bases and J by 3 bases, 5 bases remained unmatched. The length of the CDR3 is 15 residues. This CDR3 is CATSAPGTGDYGYTF. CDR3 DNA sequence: TGTGCCACCAGTGCCCCCGGGACAGGGGACTATGGCTACACCTTC.

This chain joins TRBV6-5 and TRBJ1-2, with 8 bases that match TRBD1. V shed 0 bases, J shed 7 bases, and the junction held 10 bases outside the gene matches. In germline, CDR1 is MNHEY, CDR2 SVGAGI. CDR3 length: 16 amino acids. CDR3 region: CASSYSKWQGAGGYTF. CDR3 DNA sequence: TGTGCCAGCAGTTACTCGAAATGGCAGGGGGCAGGTGGCTACACCTTC.

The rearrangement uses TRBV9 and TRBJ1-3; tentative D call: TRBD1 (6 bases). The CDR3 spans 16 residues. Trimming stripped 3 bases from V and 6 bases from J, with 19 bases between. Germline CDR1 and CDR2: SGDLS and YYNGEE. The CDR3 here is CASSESQGRVENTIYF. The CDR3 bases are TGTGCCAGCAGCGAGAGTCAGGGGAGAGTGGAAAACACCATATATTTT.

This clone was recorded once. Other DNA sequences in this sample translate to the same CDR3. This CDR3 reads CASSQGSYEQYV. The CDR3 DNA reads TGTGCCAGCAGCCAAGGGTCCTACGAGCAGTACGTC. The rearrangement uses TRBV3-1 (or the pseudogene TRBV3-2) and TRBJ2-7, with D uncertain. Germline V gives CDR1 LGHDT, CDR2 YNNKEL (reference sequence). The CDR3 runs to 12 residues. V gave up 1 base and J gave up 1 base, with 2 bases separating them.